This passage covers 12 T cell receptor beta chains from one sample sequenced in a study of CD8+CD57+ T cells in acquired aplastic anemia. Investigators profiled TCR beta VDJ and CDR3 from genomic DNA template. TCRdb itself ran the reads through MiXCR, one entry per CDR3 protein. Among 250,000 to 350,000 distinct CDR3 sequences, under 65% were seen once, and the ten largest hold around 1.2%. The patients chosen for sequencing had shown expansion of CD8+CD57+ cells (detected by flow cytometry). Material for sequencing was sorted CD4+, CD8+, or CD8+CD57+ T cells (not recorded which) from PBMCs. Receptor source: a human donor with aplastic anemia.

The chain carries TRBV7-8 and TRBJ1-1; no definite D call. The germline CDR1 and CDR2 sequences are SGHVS and FQNEAQ. The CDR3 totals 14 residues. V shed 5 bases and J shed 2 bases, with 12 bases lying between them. The CDR3 DNA follows: TGTGCCAGCAGCCAATCTTCTGGAAACACTGAAGCTTTCTTT. It encodes CASSQSSGNTEAFF.

The chain uses TRBV20-1 and TRBJ2-5; TRBD1 or TRBD2 may be the D gene (6 bases each). CDR1 and CDR2 (germline): DFQATT, SNEGSKA (reference sequence). V gave up 0 bases and J gave up 1 base, with 21 bases separating them. This CDR3 spans 18 amino acids. The CDR3 sequence is CSARDWVRGAGAQETQYF. CDR3 coding DNA: TGCAGTGCTAGAGATTGGGTCCGCGGGGCAGGGGCCCAAGAGACCCAGTACTTC.

This clonotype has at least ten counts. V is TRBV24-1 and J is TRBJ2-3; D might be TRBD1 or TRBD2, each matching 5 bases. Trimming removed 5 bases at V and 4 bases at J, with 21 bases between. The CDR3 consists of 17 residues. Looked up from germline, CDR1 is KGHDR and CDR2 is SFDVKD. CDR3 DNA: TGTGCCACCAGTGCCCGGCCGGGGCGGGTTGGCGCAGATACGCAGTATTTT. It translates to CATSARPGRVGADTQYF.

This clonotype was observed many times. V usage is TRBV3-1 and J usage is TRBJ1-1; TRBD1 might be the D (6 bases). The CDR3 is 14 amino acids. With 1 base removed from V and 6 bases from J, the gap between germline ends came to 12 bases. Germline CDR1 is LGHDT and CDR2 is YNNKEL (reference sequence). CDR3 nucleotides: TGTGCCAGCAGCCAAGGAGACAGGTGGCCTGAAGCTTTCTTT. Translated: CASSQGDRWPEAFF.

The chain joins TRBV10-2 to TRBJ1-2; no definite D call. Looked up from germline, CDR1 is WSHSY and CDR2 is SAAADI. There are 13 residues in the CDR3. The germline V and J ends were trimmed by 6 bases and 8 bases, with 16 bases remaining between them. The CDR3 DNA reads as TGCGCCAGCAGAGGTCGCACAAATTCGGGCTACACCTTC. Amino acid sequence: CASRGRTNSGYTF.

In its sample, this clonotype was seen many times. The chain combines TRBV6-5 with TRBJ2-7, with 9 bases matching TRBD1. Germline V CDR1 and CDR2: MNHEY, SVGAGI. This CDR3 is built from 15 residues. V lost 4 bases to trimming and J lost 1 base; unmatched junction nucleotides: 5. CDR3 nucleotide sequence: TGTGCCAGCAGTTCCGCCGGGACAGGGTCCTACGAGCAGTACTTC. Protein: CASSSAGTGSYEQYF.

The J gene is TRBJ2-1, the V gene TRBV2; D might be TRBD1 or TRBD2, each matching 5 bases. Deletions cut 5 bases from V and 9 bases from J, with 20 bases between. Germline CDR1 and CDR2: SNHLY and FYNNEI. The CDR3 runs to 15 residues. The CDR3: CASSFVASRGGEQFF. CDR3 coding DNA: TGTGCCAGCAGTTTCGTAGCCTCGCGTGGGGGTGAGCAGTTCTTC.

J is TRBJ2-6 and V is TRBV7-9, with a tentative D call TRBD2 (5 bases). Germline loops: CDR1 SEHNR, CDR2 FQNEAQ (reference sequence). The CDR3 runs to 15 residues. V dropped 5 bases and J dropped 4 bases, with 12 bases sitting between them. The CDR3 region has the DNA TGTGCCAGCAGCACCGAGGGCACCGGGGCCAACGTCCTGACTTTC. Amino acids: CASSTEGTGANVLTF.

Many counts were recorded for this clonotype. The rearrangement joins TRBV18 to TRBJ2-5, with D perhaps TRBD1 (6 bases). Trimming removed 5 bases from V and 0 bases from J, with 10 bases in between. CDR1 is KGHSH, CDR2 LQKENI, per germline. The CDR3 has 14 amino acids. The DNA of the CDR3 is TGTGCCAGCTCATCCGGACAGTACCAAGAGACCCAGTACTTC. Translation gives CASSSGQYQETQYF. Full variable domain (rest looked up from reference TRBV18 and TRBJ2-5): NAGVMQNPRHLVRRRGQEARLRCSPMKGHSHVYWYRQLPEEGLKFMVYLQKENIIDESGMPKERFSAEFPKEGPSILRIQQVVRGDSAAYFCASSSGQYQETQYFGPGTRLLVL.

V is TRBV7-2 and J is TRBJ1-1; D remains unclear. CDR1 and CDR2 from the germline V gene are SGHTA and FQGNSA. This CDR3 is 13 amino acids long. Between the trimmed V and J ends, which lost 1 base and 7 bases, there was a span of 10 bases. The CDR3 protein is CASSLVSGDEAFF. CDR3 nucleotide sequence: TGTGCCAGCAGCTTAGTAAGCGGGGATGAAGCTTTCTTT.

V gene TRBV29-1 combines with J gene TRBJ2-7; D perhaps matches TRBD1 (6 bases). The CDR3 sequence is 11 residues long. The germline gives CDR1 SQVTM, CDR2 ANQGSEA. Trimming shortened V by 3 bases and J by 6 bases, and 9 bases separated the two germline ends. CDR3 DNA sequence: TGCAGCGTTGAGAGGGGGACCGAGCAGTACTTC. This gives the protein CSVERGTEQYF.

V usage is TRBV6-6 and J usage is TRBJ2-5; D may be TRBD2 (6 bases). Between the trimmed V and J ends, which lost 4 bases and 4 bases, there was a span of 10 bases. Germline-derived CDR1 and CDR2 are MNHNY and SVGAGI (reference sequence). The CDR3 spans 13 residues. CDR3 amino acids: CASSWTIRETQYF. The CDR3 DNA is TGTGCCAGCAGTTGGACTATTCGAGAGACCCAGTACTTC.